This T cell receptor beta chain was profiled in a study of somatic mutations in cytotoxic T cells in rheumatoid arthritis. On the study more broadly: Patients had less than 35 ml EDTA blood drawn right after diagnosis, before any treatment. Study results and limitations: Patients with rheumatoid arthritis showed a slight underrepresentation of TRBV07, a finding that was never subjected to any adjustment for multiple comparisons. The largest CD8+ clone made up over 20% of CD8+ cells in about an eighth of the 65 patients.

Germline V gene data show CDR1 as MGHRA and CDR2 as YSYEKL. The CDR3 is 12 amino acids. V was pared by 4 bases and J by 7 bases, with 11 bases between. A note on this clone: Its specificity is unknown.

How the authors handled the data: Published virus-specific TCRB sequences matched only a few of the patient CD8+ clones exceeding 1%. This table comes from immunoSEQ multiplex PCR, and its TCRdb copy is limited to in-frame clones, with some not included. For V, J and clone size, that table is used; D and trimming come from the DNA. Among under 9,500 clones listed, 75% to 90% were seen once. V is TRBV4-1 and J is TRBJ2-7; D is perhaps TRBD1 (6 bases). Material: CD8+ T cells sorted from blood. This clonotype originated in a woman in her 70s with rheumatoid arthritis. In DNA form, the CDR3 reads TGCGCCAGCAGCCGCACAGGGAAAGAGCAGTACTTC. Translating gives CASSRTGKEQYF.